What follows are 27 T cell receptor beta chains derived from one specimen sequenced in a study of blood T cell repertoires in COVID-19. This table comes from immunoSEQ multiplex PCR, and its TCRdb copy is limited to in-frame clones, with some not included. The repertoire consists of under 300,000 clones, with nearly 90% occurring once and the leading ten covering less than 2%. The specimen sequenced was PBMCs or T cells enriched from blood (not recorded which). These receptors all stem from a woman aged 60-75 years who had recovered from COVID-19.

V is TRBV28 and J is TRBJ2-5; TRBD1 matches 7 bases. Germline assignment: CDR1 MDHEN and CDR2 SYDVKM. V shed 5 bases, J shed 1 base, and the junction held 13 bases outside the gene matches. CDR3 size: 17 residues. The DNA for the CDR3 is TGTGCCAGCAGTCAAATTCGGACAGGAGAAGGCCAAGAGACCCAGTACTTC. Translation: CASSQIRTGEGQETQYF.

The chain employs TRBV5-4 and TRBJ1-2; the D gene is possibly TRBD1 (5 bases). V was cut by 0 bases and J by 3 bases, with 15 bases left in between. Germline lookup yields CDR1 SGHNT and CDR2 YYREEE (reference sequence). This CDR3 has 16 residues. CDR3 amino acids: CASSLAPGRGDYGYTF. The CDR3 DNA sequence: TGTGCCAGCAGCTTGGCCCCAGGACGGGGGGACTATGGCTACACCTTC.

The chain recombines TRBV2 with TRBJ2-3, with a possible D match to TRBD2 (6 bases). The V gene lost 7 bases and the J gene lost 5 bases, with 13 bases spanning the gap. The CDR3 loop spans 13 amino acids. Germline V gene sequence: CDR1 SNHLY, CDR2 FYNNEI. The CDR3 loop reads CASNLGGVDTQYF. CDR3 coding DNA: TGTGCCAGCAATCTGGGGGGAGTAGATACGCAGTATTTT.

This chain joins TRBV27 and TRBJ2-7; TRBD2 matches at 9 bases. The CDR3 extends over 15 amino acids. Germline CDR1 and CDR2: MNHEY and SMNVEV (reference sequence). Trimming cost V 8 bases and J 2 bases; bases outside gene matches: 10. The DNA of the CDR3 is TGTGCCAGCGCCTTGGGGGCGGGAGGGGCCTACGAGCAGTACTTC. It yields the protein CASALGAGGAYEQYF.

The chain combines TRBV7-3 with TRBJ2-3, with 11 bases matching TRBD2. CDR1 and CDR2 (germline): SGHTA, FQGTGA. V lost 4 bases to trimming and J lost 2 bases; unmatched junction nucleotides: 14. The CDR3 consists of 19 residues. The CDR3 DNA reads TGTGCCAGCAGCTATAAGAGGGTAGCGGGAGGGCCCGACACAGATACGCAGTATTTT. Amino acid sequence: CASSYKRVAGGPDTDTQYF.

The chain carries TRBV6-5 and TRBJ1-4; D is unclear. The CDR3 extends over 15 amino acids. In germline, CDR1 is MNHEY, CDR2 SVGAGI. Between the trimmed V and J ends, which lost 5 bases and 7 bases, there was a span of 17 bases. DNA for the CDR3: TGTGCCAGCAGTCCCGTGGGAGTTTTGGGTGAAAAACTGTTTTTT. Translating gives CASSPVGVLGEKLFF.

The chain links TRBV5-1 to TRBJ1-1; 10 bases are a match to TRBD1. Trimming took 4 bases from V and 5 from J; bases not matched to a gene: 8. Germline values: CDR1 SGHRS, CDR2 YFSETQ. This CDR3 region has 15 residues. The CDR3 nucleotides read TGCGCCAGCAGCAGTGGACAGGGGGAGTGGACTGAAGCTTTCTTT. Translation: CASSSGQGEWTEAFF. Combining the CDR3 with reference TRBV5-1 and TRBJ1-1 gives the whole variable domain KAGVTQTPRYLIKTRGQQVTLSCSPISGHRSVSWYQQTPGQGLQFLFEYFSETQRNKGNFPGRFSGRQFSNSRSEMNVSTLELGDSALYLCASSSGQGEWTEAFFGQGTRLTVV.

This rearrangement joins TRBV9 to TRBJ2-7, with TRBD2 matching 7 bases. The CDR3 runs to 16 residues. Germline CDR1 is SGDLS and CDR2 is YYNGEE. After removal of 4 bases from V and 0 bases from J, the junction contained 10 bases not matched to a gene. For the CDR3, the DNA is TGTGCCAGCAGCCCGGGCGGGCTAGCGGTCTCCTACGAGCAGTACTTC. Its translation: CASSPGGLAVSYEQYF.

The chain links TRBV6-5 to TRBJ1-1; 9 bases are a match to TRBD1. The CDR3 is made up of 14 amino acids. V was clipped by 2 bases and J by 5 bases; unmatched bases: 3. Germline V CDR1 and CDR2: MNHEY, SVGAGI. The CDR3 sequence is CASSYGTGSTEAFF. CDR3 nucleotide sequence: TGTGCCAGCAGTTACGGGACAGGGTCGACTGAAGCTTTCTTT.

This rearrangement joins TRBV9 to TRBJ1-2; a weak D match, TRBD1 (6 bases). Trimming pared 7 bases from V and 10 bases from J, leaving 14 bases between. The CDR3 length is 11 residues. Per germline, CDR1 SGDLS and CDR2 YYNGEE. This chain's CDR3 is CASRAGAIYTF. For the CDR3, the DNA is TGTGCCAGCCGGGCAGGGGCTATCTACACCTTC.

J is TRBJ1-1 and V is TRBV5-1; D call uncertain. This CDR3 has 18 amino acids. V was clipped by 0 bases and J by 5 bases, with 23 bases between them. From germline, CDR1 is SGHRS and CDR2 YFSETQ. DNA for the CDR3: TGCGCCAGCAGCTTGGCCCCGGGGTTCGATACAAAGAGGACTGAAGCTTTCTTT. Amino acids: CASSLAPGFDTKRTEAFF.

The V call is TRBV3-1 (or the pseudogene TRBV3-2), the J call TRBJ2-1, with 11 bases matching TRBD2. The CDR3 contains 17 residues. Germline V gene lookup returns CDR1 LGHDT and CDR2 YNNKEL (reference sequence). Trimming removed 3 bases from V and 4 bases from J; junction bases left unmatched: 8. CDR3 bases: TGTGCCAGCAGCCAGGTTATCAGACTAGCGGGGTACAATGAGCAGTTCTTC. Translating gives CASSQVIRLAGYNEQFF.

Only one count was recorded for this clone. V and J are TRBV5-1 and TRBJ2-3; D unresolved. Germline loops: CDR1 SGHRS, CDR2 YFSETQ. The V end lost 1 base, the J end lost 4 bases, and 13 bases lay between the germline ends. The CDR3 length is 15 residues. The CDR3: CASSLLAGSSDTQYF. CDR3 DNA: TGCGCCAGCAGCTTGTTGGCAGGATCGTCAGATACGCAGTATTTT.

The rearrangement links TRBV5-1 to TRBJ2-3, with TRBD2 matching over 11 bases. Unmatched junction bases numbered 6, after V lost 0 bases and J lost 6 bases. There are 16 residues in the CDR3. The V gene's germline CDR1 is SGHRS and CDR2 YFSETQ. The CDR3 here is CASSLVGTSGADTQYF. DNA of the CDR3: TGCGCCAGCAGCTTGGTTGGGACTAGCGGTGCCGATACGCAGTATTTT.

V gene TRBV19 combines with J gene TRBJ1-5; D not certain. V lost 3 bases, J lost 5 bases, and 8 bases lay in between. The CDR3 extends over 13 amino acids. CDR1 is LNHDA, CDR2 SQIVND, per germline (reference sequence). The CDR3 loop reads CASSISQDQPQHF. As DNA, the CDR3 is TGTGCCAGTAGTATCTCCCAGGATCAGCCCCAGCATTTT.

This clone was counted once. This CDR3 is CASSQRSYRGATNEKLFF. In DNA form, the CDR3 reads TGTGCCAGCAGCCAAAGGAGCTACAGGGGGGCAACTAATGAAAAACTGTTTTTT. This rearrangement joins TRBV21-1 to TRBJ1-4; the table's D call of TRBD1 was not tested on the DNA. TRBV21-1 is given as a pseudogene. The CDR3 is made up of 18 amino acids.

The V call is TRBV10-1, the J call TRBJ1-1, with 9 nucleotides matching TRBD1. The germline V gene has CDR1 WNHNN and CDR2 SYGVQD (reference sequence). V was pared by 8 bases and J by 4 bases, with 8 bases of the junction left unmatched. CDR3 size: 14 residues. The CDR3 nucleotides read TGCGCCAGCGCCCGGGACAGGGACGGCACTGAAGCTTTCTTT. It encodes CASARDRDGTEAFF.

The chain combines TRBV20-1 with TRBJ2-1, with TRBD1 as a possible D gene (6 bases). Between the trimmed V and J ends, which lost 3 bases and 3 bases, there was a span of 12 bases. This CDR3 is 14 amino acids long. Germline V CDR1 and CDR2: DFQATT, SNEGSKA (reference sequence). CDR3 nucleotide sequence: TGCAGTGCTAGTCGGTTGGACAGCTACAATGAGCAGTTCTTC. Protein product: CSASRLDSYNEQFF.

CDR3 loop: CASSPNRGADGYTF. CDR3 in DNA: TGTGCCAGCAGCCCTAACCGCGGGGCGGATGGCTACACCTTC. This rearrangement joins TRBV7-3 to TRBJ1-2; D possibly corresponds to TRBD1 (5 bases). Trimming left V 5 bases short and J 6 bases short, with 16 bases between. CDR3 size: 14 residues. The V gene's germline CDR1 is SGHTA and CDR2 FQGTGA.

This chain links TRBV7-9 with TRBJ2-3; possible D gene TRBD2, 5 bases. V was clipped by 0 bases and J by 6 bases, with 13 bases between them. The length of the CDR3 is 15 residues. Germline CDR1 reads SEHNR; CDR2 reads FQNEAQ (reference sequence). The DNA for the CDR3 is TGTGCCAGCAGCTTAGCGCGGGTCCAGGTGGATACGCAGTATTTT. Residues: CASSLARVQVDTQYF.

The J gene is TRBJ1-3, the V gene TRBV5-1, with 10 bases matching TRBD1. The CDR3 spans 19 residues. The germline V gene has CDR1 SGHRS and CDR2 YFSETQ. Trimming removed 0 bases from V and 3 bases from J; junction bases left unmatched: 12. The CDR3 loop reads CASSLAEFTGTGVGNTIYF. The CDR3 DNA sequence: TGCGCCAGCAGCTTGGCCGAATTCACCGGGACAGGGGTTGGAAACACCATATATTTT. Together with reference TRBV5-1 and TRBJ1-3, the CDR3 gives the full variable domain: KAGVTQTPRYLIKTRGQQVTLSCSPISGHRSVSWYQQTPGQGLQFLFEYFSETQRNKGNFPGRFSGRQFSNSRSEMNVSTLELGDSALYLCASSLAEFTGTGVGNTIYFGEGSWLTVV.

The chain combines TRBV6-5 with TRBJ2-1, with TRBD1 matching over 7 bases. Germline V CDR1 and CDR2: MNHEY, SVGAGI. This CDR3 region has 14 residues. After removal of 6 bases from V and 1 base from J, the junction contained 3 bases not matched to a gene. CDR3 bases: TGTGCCAGCAGACTCAGGGGGTCCTACAATGAGCAGTTCTTC. The encoded protein is CASRLRGSYNEQFF.

This clone was counted a single time. The chain has TRBV5-4 and TRBJ2-5; TRBD2 matches at 10 bases. This CDR3 contains 14 residues. V shed 5 bases, J shed 3 bases, and the junction held 4 bases outside the gene matches. Germline-derived CDR1 and CDR2 are SGHNT and YYREEE (reference sequence). CDR3 amino acids: CASSSGLAEETQYF. The CDR3, as DNA: TGTGCCAGCAGTTCCGGACTAGCGGAAGAGACCCAGTACTTC.

The rearrangement links TRBV3-1 (or the pseudogene TRBV3-2) to TRBJ1-1; no clear D. The ends were cut back, 4 bases at V and 1 base at J, with 10 bases in the middle. The CDR3 runs to 14 residues. The V gene's germline CDR1 is LGHDT and CDR2 YNNKEL (reference sequence). The CDR3 loop reads CASSLGAANTEAFF. The CDR3 coding sequence is TGTGCCAGCAGCCTCGGAGCGGCGAACACTGAAGCTTTCTTT.

This sequence joins TRBV30 and TRBJ1-2; no reliable D call. Trimming took off 1 base at V and 2 bases at J, with 14 bases between the two ends. This CDR3 contains 15 residues. The germline V gene encodes CDR1 GTSNPN and CDR2 SVGIG (reference sequence). CDR3 loop: CAWSGPSGSNYGYTF. The DNA of the CDR3 is TGTGCCTGGAGTGGCCCATCGGGATCCAACTATGGCTACACCTTC.

The chain couples TRBV11-3 to TRBJ1-1; 8 bases fit TRBD1. V shed 5 bases and J 0 bases; nucleotides not matched to a gene: 2. CDR3 size: 14 residues. From germline, CDR1 is SGHNT and CDR2 YENEEA. CDR3 bases: TGTGCCAGCAGCCCAGGGGGCGTGAACACTGAAGCTTTCTTT. It encodes CASSPGGVNTEAFF.

The chain recombines TRBV6-5 with TRBJ1-1; a possible D gene is TRBD1 (5 bases). Germline CDR1 reads MNHEY; CDR2 reads SVGAGI. Trimming removed 8 bases at V and 4 bases at J, with 14 bases between. The length of the CDR3 is 13 residues. The CDR3 protein is CASGALISTEAFF. In DNA form, the CDR3 reads TGTGCCAGCGGGGCTCTAATAAGCACTGAAGCTTTCTTT.